This T cell receptor (beta chain) was recovered during a study of cytotoxic CD8 clonotypes in ibrutinib-treated CLL. Study context: Researchers reported under twelve relapsed/refractory and some 14 treatment-naive patients, some 18 of them IGHV unmutated. Overall, 25 or so responses were partial and 2 complete; following median about 68 months, approximately 15 patients stayed remitted and roughly twelve progressed. Study outcomes and limitations: An increase in clonality occurred at ibrutinib response, followed by a return toward baseline at progression.

Generated by immunoSEQ multiplex PCR, the TCRdb table keeps only in-frame clones and is missing some. This sample has some 290,000 clones, with just under 80% found just once. With regard to this clone: Antigen specificity is unknown.

J lost 0 bases, V lost 4 bases, and 6 bases had no gene match. The CDR3 is 16 residues long. CDR1 is MNHEY and CDR2 is SVGAGI in the germline V gene. Extraction of approximately 2 micrograms of genomic DNA from cryopreserved PBMCs supplied material for TCR beta libraries. This chain uses TRBV6-5 with TRBJ2-4, with 7 positions matching TRBD1. The clonotype originates from a human donor with chronic lymphocytic leukemia. The material sequenced was PBMCs, taken before ibrutinib treatment. The CDR3 loop is CASSLDRKLAKNIQYF. The CDR3 nucleotides read TGTGCCAGCAGTTTGGACAGGAAGCTAGCCAAAAACATTCAGTACTTC.